The source of this TCR beta chain is a study of naive and memory T cell subsets. An equimolar mix of two oligonucleotides served as the beta constant-region primer for TRBC1 and TRBC2. Four rounds of PCR amplified the ligated cDNA using nested alpha and beta constant-region primers plus SP2. An oligonucleotide with the SP2 primer and a 12-nucleotide UMI was ligated to the cDNA 3' end. TCRdb processed the UMI-ligation and nested PCR reads anew with MiXCR; each CDR3 protein has one entry. Here the sample spans around 100,000 distinct CDR3 sequences, around 15% being singletons. This clonotype was observed a few times. Its antigen is not known. Study findings and constraints: Each distinct alpha or beta sequence counts as one clonotype. Especially in CD8 cells, naive repertoires contained a few larger clonotypes, possibly CD45RA-re-expressing memory cells.

After CD4 positive bead selection, the CD4-negative fraction gave CD8 T cells. The CDR3 loop spans 16 amino acids. CDR1 is SGHDN, CDR2 FVKESK, per germline. V lost 0 bases and J lost 4, with 13 bases in between. The sample taken for sequencing was naive CD8+ T cells from blood. The TCR comes from a human donor in good health. The chain combines TRBV14 with TRBJ2-1, with D perhaps matching TRBD1 (5 bases). This CDR3 is CASSQDKGSQYNEQFF. The CDR3 nucleotides read TGTGCCAGCAGCCAAGATAAGGGGTCGCAGTACAATGAGCAGTTCTTC.